Listed here are 23 T cell receptor beta chains from one sample, sequenced in a study of cytomegalovirus exposure and HLA in healthy donors. This PCR relied on a set of 60 Vbeta primers and 13 Jbeta primers. Generated by immunoSEQ multiplex PCR, the TCRdb table keeps only in-frame clones and is missing some. The profile shows about 160,000 clones, just over 70% of them singletons. Sequenced material: PBMCs. The receptors come from a man aged 18 to 29 in good health and CMV-seropositive.

This chain connects TRBV6-6 to TRBJ1-1; D is undetermined. The V gene's germline CDR1 is MNHNY and CDR2 SVGAGI (reference sequence). V lost 4 bases and J lost 1, with 13 bases in between. CDR3 length equals 15 residues. CDR3 in DNA: TGTGCCAGCAGTTCCCAACCGACGGGGAACACTGAAGCTTTCTTT. This translates into CASSSQPTGNTEAFF.

This clone was seen just once. The gene calls are TRBV30 and TRBJ1-5; D is perhaps TRBD1 (5 bases). Trimming stripped 2 bases from V and 4 bases from J, with 9 bases between. The germline CDR1 and CDR2 sequences are GTSNPN and SVGIG (reference sequence). This CDR3 contains 13 residues. CDR3 protein: CAWSLGGNQPQHF. CDR3 DNA: TGTGCCTGGAGTCTGGGGGGAAATCAGCCCCAGCATTTT.

This sequence joins TRBV6-5 and TRBJ1-1; a weak D match, TRBD1 (5 bases). Germline lookup yields CDR1 MNHEY and CDR2 SVGAGI. V was clipped by 6 bases and J by 3 bases, with 17 bases between them. The CDR3 extends over 15 amino acids. The CDR3: CASSHGGYGDTEAFF. The CDR3 nucleotides are TGTGCCAGCAGCCACGGGGGGTACGGGGACACTGAAGCTTTCTTT.

J is TRBJ2-1 and V is TRBV4-2; 9 positions agree with TRBD2. The V segment lost 0 bases and the J segment 10 bases; nucleotides outside the gene matches: 13. In germline, CDR1 is LGHNA, CDR2 YNFKEQ. This CDR3 region has 17 residues. CDR3: CASSQDPFSGGFGEQFF. CDR3 coding DNA: TGTGCCAGCAGCCAAGATCCCTTTAGCGGGGGCTTCGGGGAGCAGTTCTTC.

The genes are TRBV6-1 and TRBJ1-5; D perhaps matches TRBD1 (6 bases). Trimming took 2 bases from V and 0 from J, leaving 11 bases between them. Germline CDR1 reads MNHNS; CDR2 reads SASEGT. CDR3 size: 16 residues. The CDR3: CASSERGDYSNQPQHF. In nucleotides, the CDR3 is TGTGCCAGCAGTGAAAGGGGGGACTATAGCAATCAGCCCCAGCATTTT.

As for this clone: The junction does not match germline at one end; this may be a read error. The V and J genes are TRBV28 and TRBJ2-5; 12 nucleotides match TRBD2. In germline, CDR1 is MDHEN, CDR2 SYDVKM. The CDR3 runs 16 residues. CDR3 bases: TGTGCCAGCAGTTTCGGACTAGCGGGGATCCAAGAGGCCCAGTACTTC. Protein: CASSFGLAGIQEAQYF.

This clone was counted a single time. The CDR3 sequence: CASSRDSANTEAFF. As DNA, the CDR3 is TGCGCCAGCAGCCGGGACAGCGCGAACACTGAAGCTTTCTTT. The rearrangement links TRBV10-1 to TRBJ1-1; 7 positions match TRBD1. With V trimmed by 6 bases and J by 1 base, 5 bases remained unmatched. Looked up from germline, CDR1 is WNHNN and CDR2 is SYGVQD (reference sequence). This CDR3 is 14 amino acids long.

The V call is TRBV6-5, the J call TRBJ1-1; D not certain. The V and J ends lost 3 bases and 0 bases respectively, with 8 bases between them. CDR1 and CDR2 (germline): MNHEY, SVGAGI. The CDR3 contains 14 residues. In DNA form, the CDR3 reads TGTGCCAGCAGTTATAGTGCGATGAACACTGAAGCTTTCTTT. Translated, it gives CASSYSAMNTEAFF.

In its sample, this clone was seen once. CDR3 sequence: CASSLVLSGYSTDTQYF. The DNA for the CDR3 is TGTGCCAGCAGCTTAGTCTTGTCGGGGTATAGCACAGATACGCAGTATTTT. V usage is TRBV7-8 and J usage is TRBJ2-3; perhaps TRBD2 as D (5 bases). Trimming removed 1 base at V and 0 bases at J, with 14 bases between. The CDR3 runs to 17 residues. Per germline, CDR1 SGHVS and CDR2 FQNEAQ. The full variable domain, with the rest looked up from reference TRBV7-8 and TRBJ2-3, is GAGVSQSPRYKVAKRGQDVALRCDPISGHVSLFWYQQALGQGPEFLTYFQNEAQLDKSGLPSDRFFAERPEGSVSTLKIQRTQQEDSAVYLCASSLVLSGYSTDTQYFGPGTRLTVL.

This chain joins TRBV29-1 and TRBJ2-3; TRBD1 agrees at 7 bases. Germline V gives CDR1 SQVTM, CDR2 ANQGSEA. CDR3 length equals 14 residues. V dropped 4 bases and J dropped 1; count of bases not matched to a gene: 5. CDR3 region: CSVAEGARTDTQYF. The CDR3 nucleotides read TGCAGCGTTGCTGAGGGGGCTCGCACAGATACGCAGTATTTT.

The chain is built from TRBV28 and TRBJ2-7, with D possibly TRBD1 on 5 matching bases. Germline V lookup: CDR1 MDHEN, CDR2 SYDVKM. The V gene lost 2 bases and the J gene lost 3 bases, with 11 bases spanning the gap. The CDR3 is made up of 14 amino acids. Written as DNA, the CDR3 is TGTGCCAGCAGTTTAACAGGATCGTACTACGAGCAGTACGTC. This encodes CASSLTGSYYEQYV.

The chain recombines TRBV12-5 with TRBJ1-2; possible D gene TRBD1, 5 bases. Deletions cut 4 bases from V and 8 bases from J, with 14 bases between. The CDR3 sequence is 13 residues long. CDR1 is LGHNT and CDR2 is FRNRAP in the germline V gene. For the CDR3, the DNA is TGTGCTAGTGGTTCTCCGGGGGGTGGGGGCTACACCTTC. Amino acids: CASGSPGGGGYTF.

The rearrangement links TRBV18 to TRBJ2-3; 7 positions agree with TRBD2. Germline assignment: CDR1 KGHSH and CDR2 LQKENI. J lost 2 bases, V lost 6 bases, and 11 bases had no gene match. This CDR3 has 16 residues. CDR3 DNA: TGTGCCAGCTCGCTTGGGGGAGCGGGGACCACAGATACGCAGTATTTT. This gives the protein CASSLGGAGTTDTQYF.

V and J are TRBV28 and TRBJ2-2, with D unclear. The V end lost 1 base, the J end lost 1 base, and 4 bases lay between the germline ends. There are 14 residues in the CDR3. Germline V lookup: CDR1 MDHEN, CDR2 SYDVKM. CDR3 region: CASSLLENTGELFF. The CDR3 bases are TGTGCCAGCAGTTTATTAGAGAACACCGGGGAGCTGTTTTTT.

The V call is TRBV5-1, the J call TRBJ1-1, with TRBD1 identical over 8 bases. V was clipped by 4 bases and J by 1 base; unmatched bases: 6. The germline V gene has CDR1 SGHRS and CDR2 YFSETQ. The CDR3 is 15 amino acids. CDR3 amino acids: CASSAGQGENTEAFF. DNA of the CDR3: TGCGCCAGCAGCGCAGGACAGGGAGAGAACACTGAAGCTTTCTTT.

This chain joins TRBV5-6 and TRBJ1-3, with 7 positions matching TRBD1. Germline CDR1 is SGHDT and CDR2 is YYEEEE. The CDR3 contains 14 residues. Trimming removed 6 bases from V and 1 base from J; junction bases left unmatched: 4. The CDR3 here is CASIFRGSGNTIYF. CDR3 DNA: TGTGCCAGCATCTTCAGGGGGTCTGGAAACACCATATATTTT.

J is TRBJ1-2 and V is TRBV7-2; 7 bases are a match to TRBD1. The CDR3 runs to 17 residues. V was pared by 2 bases and J by 3 bases, with 12 bases of the junction left unmatched. Germline CDR1 is SGHTA and CDR2 is FQGNSA. The chain's CDR3 is CASSLWTGDPRDYGYTF. For the CDR3, the DNA is TGTGCCAGCAGCTTATGGACAGGCGACCCTCGGGACTATGGCTACACCTTC.

The rearrangement uses TRBV5-4 and TRBJ1-3, with 9 bases aligning to TRBD1. With V trimmed by 0 bases and J by 4 bases, 5 bases remained unmatched. This CDR3 contains 16 residues. Germline loops: CDR1 SGHNT, CDR2 YYREEE (reference sequence). This CDR3 is CASSLAGTGLGNTIYF. DNA for the CDR3: TGTGCCAGCAGCTTGGCCGGGACAGGGCTAGGAAACACCATATATTTT.

The CDR3 DNA follows: TGTGCCAGCAGCTTAGTGCTGGGGGCGGACACTGAAGCTTTCTTT. This gives the protein CASSLVLGADTEAFF. V usage is TRBV11-3 and J usage is TRBJ1-1, with D possibly TRBD1 on 6 matching bases. CDR3 length: 15 residues. CDR1 and CDR2 from the germline V gene are SGHNT and YENEEA. V lost 1 base, J lost 3 bases, and 12 bases lay in between.

CDR3: CAWSVPPLRGQETQYF. For the CDR3, the DNA is TGTGCCTGGAGTGTACCCCCCCTACGAGGGCAAGAGACCCAGTACTTC. The V call is TRBV30, the J call TRBJ2-5; maybe TRBD2 (5 bases). The CDR3 is 16 amino acids. Germline CDR1 is GTSNPN and CDR2 is SVGIG (reference sequence). V lost 0 bases to trimming and J lost 2 bases, with 16 bases between them.

This chain joins TRBV19 and TRBJ1-4, with D unclear. V was pared by 1 base and J by 8 bases, with 11 bases between. This CDR3 region has 14 residues. Germline V gene data show CDR1 as LNHDA and CDR2 as SQIVND (reference sequence). CDR3 sequence (DNA): TGTGCCAGTAGTATAGGGAGGGATTCGGAAAAACTGTTTTTT. Encoded protein: CASSIGRDSEKLFF.

This chain uses TRBV6-1 with TRBJ1-5; weak D call: TRBD1 (5 bases). There are 18 residues in the CDR3. Trimming stripped 0 bases from V and 4 bases from J, with 19 bases between. Germline CDR1 reads MNHNS; CDR2 reads SASEGT. The CDR3 loop reads CASSEALLREDGNQPQHF. The DNA of the CDR3 is TGTGCCAGCAGTGAAGCGCTTCTCAGGGAGGATGGGAATCAGCCCCAGCATTTT.

The rearrangement uses TRBV5-5 and TRBJ2-5; D remains ambiguous. The CDR3 runs to 15 residues. Between the trimmed V and J ends, which lost 0 bases and 1 base, there was a span of 10 bases. Germline assignment: CDR1 SGHKS and CDR2 YYEKEE (reference sequence). The CDR3 DNA reads as TGTGCCAGCAGCTTGGAGGCAGGCTTCCAAGAGACCCAGTACTTC. It codes for CASSLEAGFQETQYF. The full variable domain, with the rest looked up from reference TRBV5-5 and TRBJ2-5, is DAGVTQSPTHLIKTRGQQVTLRCSPISGHKSVSWYQQVLGQGPQFIFQYYEKEERGRGNFPDRFSARQFPNYSSELNVNALLLGDSALYLCASSLEAGFQETQYFGPGTRLLVL.